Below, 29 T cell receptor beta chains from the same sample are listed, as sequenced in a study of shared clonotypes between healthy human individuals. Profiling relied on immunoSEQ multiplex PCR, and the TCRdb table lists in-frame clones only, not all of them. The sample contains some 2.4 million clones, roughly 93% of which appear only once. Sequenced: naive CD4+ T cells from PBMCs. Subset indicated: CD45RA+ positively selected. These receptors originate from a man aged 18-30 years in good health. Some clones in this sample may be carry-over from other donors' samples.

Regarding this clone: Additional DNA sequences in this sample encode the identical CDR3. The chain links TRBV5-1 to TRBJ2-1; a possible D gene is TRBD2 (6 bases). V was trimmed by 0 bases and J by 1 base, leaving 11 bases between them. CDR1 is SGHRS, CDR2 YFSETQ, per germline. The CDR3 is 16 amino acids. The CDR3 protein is CASSLAGSGSYNEQFF. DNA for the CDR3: TGCGCCAGCAGCTTGGCCGGGAGTGGTTCCTACAATGAGCAGTTCTTC.

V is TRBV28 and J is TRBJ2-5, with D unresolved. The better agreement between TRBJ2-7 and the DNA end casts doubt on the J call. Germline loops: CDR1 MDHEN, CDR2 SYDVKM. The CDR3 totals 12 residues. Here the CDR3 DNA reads TGTGCCAGCAGCCCCCCAGTGGGCGAGCAGTACTTC. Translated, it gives CASSPPVGEQYF.

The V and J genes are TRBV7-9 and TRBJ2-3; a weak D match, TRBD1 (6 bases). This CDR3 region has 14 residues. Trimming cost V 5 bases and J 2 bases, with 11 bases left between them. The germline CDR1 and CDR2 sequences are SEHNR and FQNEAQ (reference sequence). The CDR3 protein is CASSPRTVTDTQYF. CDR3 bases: TGTGCCAGCAGCCCCAGGACAGTCACAGATACGCAGTATTTT. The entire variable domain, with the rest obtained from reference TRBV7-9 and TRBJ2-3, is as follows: DTGVSQNPRHKITKRGQNVTFRCDPISEHNRLYWYRQTLGQGPEFLTYFQNEAQLEKSRLLSDRFSAERPKGSFSTLEIQRTEQGDSAMYLCASSPRTVTDTQYFGPGTRLTVL.

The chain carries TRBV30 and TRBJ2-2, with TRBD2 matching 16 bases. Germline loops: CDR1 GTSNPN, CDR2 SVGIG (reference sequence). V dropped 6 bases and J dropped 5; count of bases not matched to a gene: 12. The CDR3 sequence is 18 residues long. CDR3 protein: CACPRGTSGRVGTGELFF. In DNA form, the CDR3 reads TGTGCCTGCCCCCGCGGGACTAGCGGGAGGGTAGGAACCGGGGAGCTGTTTTTT.

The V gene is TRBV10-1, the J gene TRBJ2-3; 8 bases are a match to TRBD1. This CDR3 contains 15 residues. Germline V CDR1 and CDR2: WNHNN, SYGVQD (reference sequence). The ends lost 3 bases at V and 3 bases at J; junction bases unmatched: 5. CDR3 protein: CASSDADRATDTQYF. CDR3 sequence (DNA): TGCGCCAGCAGTGATGCGGACAGGGCGACAGATACGCAGTATTTT.

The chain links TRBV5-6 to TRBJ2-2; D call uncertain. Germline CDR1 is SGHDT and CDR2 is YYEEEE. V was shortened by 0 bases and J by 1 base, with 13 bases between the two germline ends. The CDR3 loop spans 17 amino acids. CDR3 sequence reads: CASSLAYGQMNTGELFF. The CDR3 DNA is TGTGCCAGCAGCTTGGCGTACGGGCAGATGAACACCGGGGAGCTGTTTTTT. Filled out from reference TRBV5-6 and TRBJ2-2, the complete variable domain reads DAGVTQSPTHLIKTRGQQVTLRCSPKSGHDTVSWYQQALGQGPQFIFQYYEEEERQRGNFPDRFSGHQFPNYSSELNVNALLLGDSALYLCASSLAYGQMNTGELFFGEGSRLTVL.

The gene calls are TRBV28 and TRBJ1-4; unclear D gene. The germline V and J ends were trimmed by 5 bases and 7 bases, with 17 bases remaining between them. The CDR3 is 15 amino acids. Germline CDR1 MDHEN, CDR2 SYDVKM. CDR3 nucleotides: TGTGCCAGCAGTGTGGTTTTGACTTCAAGTGAAAAACTGTTTTTT. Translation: CASSVVLTSSEKLFF.

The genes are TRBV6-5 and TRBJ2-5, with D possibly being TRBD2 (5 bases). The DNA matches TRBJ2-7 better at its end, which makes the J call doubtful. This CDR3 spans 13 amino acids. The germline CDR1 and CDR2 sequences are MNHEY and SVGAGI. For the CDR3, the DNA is TGTGCCAGCAGGCCAACGGGATCCTACGAGCAGTACTTC. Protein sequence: CASRPTGSYEQYF.

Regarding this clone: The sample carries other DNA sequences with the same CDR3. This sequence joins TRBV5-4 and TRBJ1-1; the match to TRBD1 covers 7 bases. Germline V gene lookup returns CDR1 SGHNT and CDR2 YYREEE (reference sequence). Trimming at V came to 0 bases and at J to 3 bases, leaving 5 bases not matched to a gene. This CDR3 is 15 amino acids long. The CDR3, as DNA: TGTGCCAGCAGCTTGGCCGCAGGGGGGGACACTGAAGCTTTCTTT. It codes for CASSLAAGGDTEAFF.

The CDR3 reads CASSQGDRSSYEQYF. The CDR3 DNA reads as TGCGCCAGCAGCCAAGGGGACAGATCCTCCTACGAGCAGTACTTC. V is TRBV4-3 and J is TRBJ2-7; TRBD1 agrees at 7 bases. V shed 1 base, J shed 0 bases, and the junction held 3 bases outside the gene matches. The CDR3 is 15 amino acids. From germline, CDR1 is LGHNA and CDR2 YSLEER.

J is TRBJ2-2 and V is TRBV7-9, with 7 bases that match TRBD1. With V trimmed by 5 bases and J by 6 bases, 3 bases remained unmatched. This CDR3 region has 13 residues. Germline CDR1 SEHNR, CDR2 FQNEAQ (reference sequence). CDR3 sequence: CASSNRGAGELFF. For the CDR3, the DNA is TGTGCCAGCAGCAACAGGGGTGCCGGGGAGCTGTTTTTT.

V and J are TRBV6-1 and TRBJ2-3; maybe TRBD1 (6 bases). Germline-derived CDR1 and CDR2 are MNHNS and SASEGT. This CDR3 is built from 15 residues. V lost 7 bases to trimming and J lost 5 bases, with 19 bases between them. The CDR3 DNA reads TGTGCCAGCAATCGAATTACAGGGTTTGGAGATACGCAGTATTTT. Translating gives CASNRITGFGDTQYF.

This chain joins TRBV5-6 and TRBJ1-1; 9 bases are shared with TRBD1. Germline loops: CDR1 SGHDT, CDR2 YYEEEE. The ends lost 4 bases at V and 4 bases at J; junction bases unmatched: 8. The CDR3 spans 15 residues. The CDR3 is CASSIPGQGFTEAFF. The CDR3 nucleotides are TGTGCCAGCAGCATCCCGGGACAGGGTTTCACTGAAGCTTTCTTT.

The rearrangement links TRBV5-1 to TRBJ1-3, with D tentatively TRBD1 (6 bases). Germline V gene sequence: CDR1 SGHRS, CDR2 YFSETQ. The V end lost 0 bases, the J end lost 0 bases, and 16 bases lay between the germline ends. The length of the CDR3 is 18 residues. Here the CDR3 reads CASSLVPITGNSGNTIYF. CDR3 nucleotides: TGCGCCAGCAGCTTGGTCCCCATTACAGGGAACTCTGGAAACACCATATATTTT.

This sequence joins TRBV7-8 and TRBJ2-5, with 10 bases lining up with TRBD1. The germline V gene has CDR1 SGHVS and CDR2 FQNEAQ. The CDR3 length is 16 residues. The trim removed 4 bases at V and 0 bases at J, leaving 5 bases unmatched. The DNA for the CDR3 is TGTGCCAGCAGCTCCGGGACAGGGGTTTACCAAGAGACCCAGTACTTC. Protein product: CASSSGTGVYQETQYF.

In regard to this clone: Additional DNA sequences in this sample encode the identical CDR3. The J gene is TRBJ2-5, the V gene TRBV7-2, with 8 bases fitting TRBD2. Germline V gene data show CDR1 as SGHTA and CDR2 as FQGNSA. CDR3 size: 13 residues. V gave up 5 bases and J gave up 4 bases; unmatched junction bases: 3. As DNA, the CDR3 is TGTGCCAGCAGCCTCGGACTAGCAGAGACCCAGTACTTC. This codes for CASSLGLAETQYF.

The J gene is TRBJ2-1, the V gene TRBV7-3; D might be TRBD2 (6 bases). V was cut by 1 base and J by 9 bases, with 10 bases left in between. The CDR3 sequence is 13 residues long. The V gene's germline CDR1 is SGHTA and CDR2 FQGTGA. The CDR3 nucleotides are TGTGCCAGCAGCTTAAGCGGGGCCGGTGAGCAGTTCTTC. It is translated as CASSLSGAGEQFF.

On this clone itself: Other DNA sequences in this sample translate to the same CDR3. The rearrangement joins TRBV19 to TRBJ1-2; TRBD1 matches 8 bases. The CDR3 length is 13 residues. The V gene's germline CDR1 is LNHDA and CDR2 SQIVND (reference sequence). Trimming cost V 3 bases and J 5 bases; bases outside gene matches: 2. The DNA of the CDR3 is TGTGCCAGTAGTATCGACAGGGGTTATGGCTACACCTTC. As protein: CASSIDRGYGYTF.

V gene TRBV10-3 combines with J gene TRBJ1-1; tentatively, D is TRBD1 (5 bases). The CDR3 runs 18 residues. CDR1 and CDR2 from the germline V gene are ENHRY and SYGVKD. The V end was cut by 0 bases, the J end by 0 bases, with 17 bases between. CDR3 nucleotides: TGTGCCATCAGTGAGTCACTTCTCCCAGGGAGTTTGAACACTGAAGCTTTCTTT. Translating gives CAISESLLPGSLNTEAFF.

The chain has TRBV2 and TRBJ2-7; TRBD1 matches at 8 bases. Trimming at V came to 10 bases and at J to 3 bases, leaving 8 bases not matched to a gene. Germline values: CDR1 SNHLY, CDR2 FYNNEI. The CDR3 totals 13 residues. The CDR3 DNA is TGTGCCACTCAACAGGGGGAAGTCTACGAGCAGTACTTC. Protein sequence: CATQQGEVYEQYF.

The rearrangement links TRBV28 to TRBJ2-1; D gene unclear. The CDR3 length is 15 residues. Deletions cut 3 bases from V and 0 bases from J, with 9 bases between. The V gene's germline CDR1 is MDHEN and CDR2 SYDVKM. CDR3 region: CASSLRLGSYNEQFF. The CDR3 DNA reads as TGTGCCAGCAGTTTGCGGCTCGGCTCCTACAATGAGCAGTTCTTC.

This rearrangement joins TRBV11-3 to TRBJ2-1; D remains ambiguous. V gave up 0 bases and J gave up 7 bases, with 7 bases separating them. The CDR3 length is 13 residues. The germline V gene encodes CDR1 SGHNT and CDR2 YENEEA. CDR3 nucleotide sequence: TGTGCCAGCAGCTTAGATGGTCCGAATGAGCAGTTCTTC. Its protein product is CASSLDGPNEQFF.

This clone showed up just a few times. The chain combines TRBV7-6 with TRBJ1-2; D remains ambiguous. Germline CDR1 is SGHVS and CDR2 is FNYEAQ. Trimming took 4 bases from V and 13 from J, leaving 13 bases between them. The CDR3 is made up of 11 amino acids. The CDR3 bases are TGTGCCAGCAGCTCTTACGGACCTATCACCTTC. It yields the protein CASSSYGPITF. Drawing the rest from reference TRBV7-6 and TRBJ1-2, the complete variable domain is GAGVSQSPRYKVTKRGQDVALRCDPISGHVSLYWYRQALGQGPEFLTYFNYEAQQDKSGLPNDRFSAERPEGSISTLTIQRTEQRDSAMYRCASSSYGPITFGSGTRLTVV.

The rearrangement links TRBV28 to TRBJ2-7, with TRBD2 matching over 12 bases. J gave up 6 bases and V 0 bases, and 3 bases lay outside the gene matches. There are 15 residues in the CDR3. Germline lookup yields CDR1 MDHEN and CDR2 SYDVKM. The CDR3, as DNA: TGTGCCAGCAGTTTATGGCTAGCGGGAGGGCGCGAGCAGTACTTC. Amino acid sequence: CASSLWLAGGREQYF.

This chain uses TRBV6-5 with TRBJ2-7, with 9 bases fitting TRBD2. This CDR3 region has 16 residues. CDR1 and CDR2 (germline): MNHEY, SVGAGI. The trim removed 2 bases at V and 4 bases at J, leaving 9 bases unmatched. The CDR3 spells CASSYPPGTSRYEQYF. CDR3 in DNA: TGTGCCAGCAGTTACCCTCCCGGGACTAGCAGGTACGAGCAGTACTTC.

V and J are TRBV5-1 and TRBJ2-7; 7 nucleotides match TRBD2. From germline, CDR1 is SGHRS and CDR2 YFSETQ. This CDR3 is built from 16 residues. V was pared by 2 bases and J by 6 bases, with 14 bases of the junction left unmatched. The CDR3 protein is CASSFLAGVSQSEQYF. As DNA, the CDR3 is TGCGCCAGCAGCTTCCTGGCGGGGGTATCCCAGAGCGAGCAGTACTTC.

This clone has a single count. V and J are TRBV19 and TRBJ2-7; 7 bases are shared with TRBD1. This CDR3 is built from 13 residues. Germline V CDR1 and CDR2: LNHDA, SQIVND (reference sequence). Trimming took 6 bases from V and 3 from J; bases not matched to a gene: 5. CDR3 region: CASRPRDSYEQYF. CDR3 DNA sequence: TGTGCCAGTAGGCCCCGGGACAGCTACGAGCAGTACTTC. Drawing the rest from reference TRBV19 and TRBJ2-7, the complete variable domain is DGGITQSPKYLFRKEGQNVTLSCEQNLNHDAMYWYRQDPGQGLRLIYYSQIVNDFQKGDIAEGYSVSREKKESFPLTVTSAQKNPTAFYLCASRPRDSYEQYFGPGTRLTVT.

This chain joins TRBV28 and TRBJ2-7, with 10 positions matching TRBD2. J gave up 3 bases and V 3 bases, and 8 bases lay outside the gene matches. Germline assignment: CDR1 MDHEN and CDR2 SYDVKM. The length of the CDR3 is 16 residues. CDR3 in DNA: TGTGCCAGCAGTTTCCGGACTAGCGGTGAGGGCTACGAGCAGTACTTC. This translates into CASSFRTSGEGYEQYF.

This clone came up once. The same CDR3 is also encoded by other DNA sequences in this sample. DNA for the CDR3: TGCGCCAGCAGCTTGGGAACTGCGAATCAGCCCCAGCATTTT. It encodes CASSLGTANQPQHF. The rearrangement links TRBV5-1 to TRBJ1-5; D is undetermined. The CDR3 spans 14 residues. Looked up from germline, CDR1 is SGHRS and CDR2 is YFSETQ. The V end lost 0 bases, the J end lost 4 bases, and 8 bases lay between the germline ends.